This T cell receptor (beta chain) originates from a study of cytomegalovirus exposure and HLA in healthy donors. Across the study: A prior analysis found 117 million unique TCR beta sequences from 170 million or so T cells. Study-wide results and limits: Later analysis revealed greater clonal expansion in HLA-associated TCR beta chains than in equally common others.

This clone was found once. Its antigen is as yet unknown. PCR used 60 Vbeta primers and 13 Jbeta primers. The method was immunoSEQ multiplex PCR; TCRdb's version includes in-frame clones alone and lacks a portion of them. Among approximately 100,000 clones listed, over 60% were seen once. Trimming shortened V by 6 bases and J by 2 bases, and 14 bases separated the two germline ends. This CDR3 has 15 residues. Per the germline V gene, CDR1 is MNHEY and CDR2 is SMNVEV (reference sequence). Sequencing was carried out using PBMCs. This TCR came from a man aged 55 to 70 in good health and CMV-seropositive. The V and J genes are TRBV27 and TRBJ1-5, with D tentatively TRBD1 (5 bases). The CDR3, as DNA: TGTGCCAGCAGCTTTACGGGGGTTGGCAATCAGCCCCAGCATTTT. This sequence encodes CASSFTGVGNQPQHF.